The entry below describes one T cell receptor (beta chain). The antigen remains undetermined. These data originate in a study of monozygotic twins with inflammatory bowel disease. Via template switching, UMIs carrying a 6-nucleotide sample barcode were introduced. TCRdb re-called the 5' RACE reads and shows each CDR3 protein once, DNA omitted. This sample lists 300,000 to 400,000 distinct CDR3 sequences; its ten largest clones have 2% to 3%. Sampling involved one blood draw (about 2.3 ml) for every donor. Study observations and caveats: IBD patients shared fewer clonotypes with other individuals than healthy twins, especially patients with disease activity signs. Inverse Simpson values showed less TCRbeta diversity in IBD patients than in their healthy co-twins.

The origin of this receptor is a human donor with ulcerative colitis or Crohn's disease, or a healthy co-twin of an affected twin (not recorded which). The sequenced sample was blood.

CDR3 region: CAWSTGTGAYEQYF. J is TRBJ2-7 and V is TRBV30; TCRdb reports TRBD1, a call that lacks DNA to check it against. The CDR3 spans 14 residues. Per germline, CDR1 GTSNPN and CDR2 SVGIG (reference sequence).